The 14 T cell receptor beta chains in this list originate from one sample, sequenced in a study of T-cell memory formation after mild COVID-19. Via MiXCR, TCRdb re-called the 5' RACE reads, giving one row per CDR3 protein. The sample shows roughly 150,000 distinct CDR3 sequences, approximately 25% of them seen only once. The sequenced material came from PBMCs or a T cell subset sorted from them (not recorded which). The origin of the receptors is an adult woman who had mild COVID-19 (a few samples of this study predate the infection). Cell type and time point are not known.

In this sample, this clonotype turned up a few times. This rearrangement joins TRBV7-9 to TRBJ2-1; D gene ambiguous. V gave up 6 bases and J gave up 10 bases, with 13 bases separating them. The germline V gene has CDR1 SEHNR and CDR2 FQNEAQ (reference sequence). There are 12 residues in the CDR3. CDR3 nucleotide sequence: TGTGCCAGCAGGACTCCAGACCCAGAGCAGTTCTTC. Translated, it gives CASRTPDPEQFF.

This clonotype was recorded at least ten times. The chain carries TRBV4-3 and TRBJ1-2, with D unresolved. V gave up 4 bases and J gave up 5 bases, with 17 bases separating them. CDR1 and CDR2 from the germline V gene are LGHNA and YSLEER. The CDR3 has 15 amino acids. The DNA for the CDR3 is TGCGCCAGCAGCCCAAGCGGCGCGTTTTATTATGGCTACACCTTC. Translating it yields CASSPSGAFYYGYTF.

This chain connects TRBV5-1 to TRBJ2-7, with 9 bases that match TRBD1. Germline V lookup: CDR1 SGHRS, CDR2 YFSETQ. This CDR3 contains 16 residues. The junction had 17 bases not matched to a gene; V was cut back by 2 bases and J by 11 bases. The CDR3 loop is CASSFSPGTGPPLEYF. The CDR3 region has the DNA TGCGCCAGCAGCTTTTCCCCGGGGACAGGGCCCCCATTGGAGTACTTC.

Ten or more counts support this clonotype. V is TRBV20-1 and J is TRBJ2-1; D ambiguous. V lost 0 bases and J lost 1, with 13 bases in between. Germline-derived CDR1 and CDR2 are DFQATT and SNEGSKA (reference sequence). There are 16 residues in the CDR3. The DNA of the CDR3 is TGCAGTGCTAGAGATATCGGCCAGGCGTCCTACAATGAGCAGTTCTTC. This encodes CSARDIGQASYNEQFF.

The rearrangement links TRBV7-3 to TRBJ2-7; TRBD1 is a possible D gene (6 bases). CDR3 length: 17 residues. V shed 5 bases and J shed 0 bases, with 20 bases lying between them. The germline V gene encodes CDR1 SGHTA and CDR2 FQGTGA. The CDR3, as DNA: TGTGCCAGCAGCCTCAGCCTGACAGGCACCTTCTCCTACGAGCAGTACTTC. Its protein product is CASSLSLTGTFSYEQYF.

This clonotype was counted between two and nine times. This rearrangement joins TRBV12-3 or TRBV12-4 to TRBJ2-3, with 7 bases identical to TRBD2. The CDR3 length is 18 residues. The junction had 15 bases not matched to a gene; V was cut back by 3 bases and J by 3 bases. CDR3 nucleotide sequence: TGTGCCAGCAGTTTCGTCCTAGCGGCACCCTATAGGACAGATACGCAGTATTTT. It yields the protein CASSFVLAAPYRTDTQYF.

This clonotype has more than one count but fewer than ten. The V call is TRBV20-1, the J call TRBJ2-1; D not certain. Germline V gene sequence: CDR1 DFQATT, CDR2 SNEGSKA (reference sequence). The V end lost 0 bases, the J end lost 5 bases, and 11 bases lay between the germline ends. The CDR3 runs 14 residues. This CDR3 is CSARDHARHNEQFF. Here the CDR3 DNA reads TGCAGTGCTAGAGATCATGCCAGACACAATGAGCAGTTCTTC.

The V call is TRBV7-6, the J call TRBJ2-5, with 7 nucleotides matching TRBD2. Germline assignment: CDR1 SGHVS and CDR2 FNYEAQ. J gave up 2 bases and V 5 bases, and 17 bases lay outside the gene matches. The CDR3 has 18 residues. This CDR3 is CASSLVPSLAGTQETQYF. CDR3 in DNA: TGTGCCAGCAGCCTAGTACCCTCTTTAGCGGGCACACAAGAGACCCAGTACTTC.

This clonotype has a handful of counts. The V call is TRBV6-1, the J call TRBJ1-1, with TRBD1 identical over 7 bases. The J segment lost 10 bases and the V segment lost 4 bases, leaving 12 bases of the junction unmatched. Looked up from germline, CDR1 is MNHNS and CDR2 is SASEGT. The CDR3 spans 14 residues. CDR3 sequence reads: CASSGHRGGEGAFF. CDR3 sequence (DNA): TGTGCCAGCAGTGGACACAGGGGTGGAGAAGGAGCTTTCTTT.

This clonotype came up a few times. This chain uses TRBV4-3 with TRBJ2-7; D not resolved. From germline, CDR1 is LGHNA and CDR2 YSLEER. V lost 0 bases, J lost 2 bases, and 8 bases lay in between. The CDR3 totals 14 residues. CDR3 sequence (DNA): TGCGCCAGCAGCCAAGATTGGGCCGCCTACGAGCAGTACTTC. Amino acid sequence: CASSQDWAAYEQYF.

This clonotype appeared once. The V call is TRBV7-8, the J call TRBJ1-1, with 7 bases fitting TRBD1. Germline CDR1 is SGHVS and CDR2 is FQNEAQ. V lost 4 bases to trimming and J lost 2 bases; unmatched junction nucleotides: 4. The CDR3 length is 14 residues. The CDR3 DNA reads as TGTGCCAGCAGCTCCGGGACAGACAACACTGAAGCTTTCTTT. Translating it yields CASSSGTDNTEAFF.

This clonotype has ten or more counts. Written as DNA, the CDR3 is TGTGCCAGCAGCCGGAGGGCCGACAATGAGCAGTTCTTC. Its protein product is CASSRRADNEQFF. The gene calls are TRBV7-2 and TRBJ2-1, with D perhaps matching TRBD2 (6 bases). V gave up 5 bases and J gave up 5 bases, with 10 bases separating them. The CDR3 has 13 residues. Germline V gives CDR1 SGHTA, CDR2 FQGNSA. Combining the CDR3 with reference TRBV7-2 and TRBJ2-1 gives the whole variable domain GAGVSQSPSNKVTEKGKDVELRCDPISGHTALYWYRQSLGQGLEFLIYFQGNSAPDKSGLPSDRFSAERTGGSVSTLTIQRTQQEDSAVYLCASSRRADNEQFFGPGTRLTVL.

This clonotype was found a few times. This chain links TRBV27 with TRBJ2-7, with TRBD1 matching over 10 bases. The CDR3 covers 15 residues. V gave up 5 bases and J gave up 3 bases; unmatched junction bases: 7. Germline CDR1 reads MNHEY; CDR2 reads SMNVEV (reference sequence). CDR3 sequence (DNA): TGTGCCAGCAGTACGCCGGGACAGGGGTTCTACGAGCAGTACTTC. This codes for CASSTPGQGFYEQYF.

The rearrangement links TRBV4-1 to TRBJ2-7; D may be TRBD1 (6 bases). The CDR3 contains 15 residues. CDR1 and CDR2 (germline): MGHRA, YSYEKL. Trimming left V 3 bases short and J 6 bases short, with 18 bases between. CDR3 region: CASSHGQTDEGEQYF. DNA of the CDR3: TGCGCCAGCAGCCACGGACAGACCGATGAGGGCGAGCAGTACTTC.